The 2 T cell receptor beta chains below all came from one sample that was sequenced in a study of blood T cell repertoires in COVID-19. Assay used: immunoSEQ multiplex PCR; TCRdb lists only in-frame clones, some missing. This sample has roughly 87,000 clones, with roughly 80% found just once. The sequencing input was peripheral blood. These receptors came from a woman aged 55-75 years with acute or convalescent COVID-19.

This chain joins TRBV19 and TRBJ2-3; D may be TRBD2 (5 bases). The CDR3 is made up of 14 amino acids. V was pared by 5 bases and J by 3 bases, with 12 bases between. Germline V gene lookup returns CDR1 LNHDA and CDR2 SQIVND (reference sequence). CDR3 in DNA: TGTGCCAGTAGTCGTAGCCCGGGGACAGATACGCAGTATTTT. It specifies CASSRSPGTDTQYF.

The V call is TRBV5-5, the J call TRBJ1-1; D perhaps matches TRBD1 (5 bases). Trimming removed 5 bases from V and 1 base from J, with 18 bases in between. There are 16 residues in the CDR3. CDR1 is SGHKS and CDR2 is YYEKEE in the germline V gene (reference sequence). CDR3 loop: CASSLGVGQGNTEAFF. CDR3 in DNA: TGTGCCAGCAGTCTAGGGGTTGGTCAGGGGAACACTGAAGCTTTCTTT.